What follows are 6 T cell receptor beta chains derived from one specimen sequenced in a study of cytomegalovirus exposure and HLA in healthy donors. The PCR contained 60 Vbeta and 13 Jbeta primers. Clones were read by immunoSEQ multiplex PCR, and TCRdb kept only the in-frame ones, dropping some. The data contain under 110,000 clones, roughly 73% of them singletons. Input material: PBMCs. The receptors shown here come from a middle-aged man in good health and CMV-seronegative.

The chain uses TRBV6-5 and TRBJ2-5; 7 bases fit TRBD1. Losses at the gene ends were 2 bases for V and 0 bases for J; bases not matched to a gene: 3. CDR1 is MNHEY, CDR2 SVGAGI, per germline. The CDR3 runs to 15 residues. Written as DNA, the CDR3 is TGTGCCAGCAGTTACGGGACAGCGTACCAAGAGACCCAGTACTTC. This sequence encodes CASSYGTAYQETQYF.

A few counts support this clone. This chain uses TRBV5-6 with TRBJ2-1; 9 bases line up with TRBD2. V lost 2 bases and J lost 5; bases outside the gene matches: 8. Germline CDR1 SGHDT, CDR2 YYEEEE. The CDR3 spans 16 residues. The CDR3 DNA sequence: TGTGCCAGCAGCTTCTTCTCGACTAGCGGAAACAATGAGCAGTTCTTC. Residues: CASSFFSTSGNNEQFF.

The chain recombines TRBV6-1 with TRBJ2-1, with 7 bases fitting TRBD2. The CDR3 is 15 amino acids. The junction had 12 bases not matched to a gene; V was cut back by 4 bases and J by 9 bases. The germline V gene has CDR1 MNHNS and CDR2 SASEGT. CDR3 nucleotides: TGTGCCAGCAGTGTAAGAACGGAAAGGGAGGGTGAGCAGTTCTTC. Protein: CASSVRTEREGEQFF.

The gene calls are TRBV10-3 and TRBJ2-7, with D unclear. CDR3 size: 11 residues. Germline V gives CDR1 ENHRY, CDR2 SYGVKD. Trimming cost V 6 bases and J 2 bases, with 5 bases left between them. The CDR3 is CAISQTYEQYF. The CDR3 bases are TGTGCCATCAGCCAGACCTACGAGCAGTACTTC.

The CDR3 nucleotides read TGTGCCAGCAGCCAGGGACAGACCAATCAGCCCCAGCATTTT. This translates into CASSQGQTNQPQHF. The chain recombines TRBV7-9 with TRBJ1-5, with 7 bases fitting TRBD1. The CDR3 extends over 14 amino acids. CDR1 and CDR2 from the germline V gene are SEHNR and FQNEAQ (reference sequence). The trim removed 5 bases at V and 3 bases at J, leaving 4 bases unmatched.

The chain carries TRBV6-5 and TRBJ2-3, with TRBD1 matching 7 bases. The V gene end was trimmed by 6 bases and the J gene end by 2 bases; junction bases not matched to a gene: 8. Germline loops: CDR1 MNHEY, CDR2 SVGAGI. This CDR3 spans 15 amino acids. CDR3 nucleotide sequence: TGTGCCAGCAGCCGGGGACAGCGAATCACAGATACGCAGTATTTT. This gives the protein CASSRGQRITDTQYF.